A selection of T cell receptor beta chains follows, all from one sample in a study of CD8+ T cells in alopecia areata. Sequencing was performed with immunoSEQ multiplex PCR; in TCRdb, only in-frame clones are kept and a portion is missing. In the table there are some 200,000 clones, more than 45% of which are singletons. Sequences were derived from CD4+ T cells sorted from blood, sampled at week 4, from a patient treated with tofacitinib. The source is a human donor with alopecia areata. Both conserved end residues are part of each CDR3. The order of the fields is J gene, clone size, V gene, D gene, CDR3 length, CDR3 protein, CDR3 DNA. A D gene is named only where the DNA matches it firmly. Clone size is stated in some rows and not others, as once, few, many or a class when expanded.

j_gene: TRBJ2-7
abundance: -
v_gene: TRBV25-1
d_gene: -
len: 15
CDR3aa: CASSESGLSSYEQYF
CDR3nt: TGTGCCAGCAGTGAATCAGGATTAAGCTCCTACGAGCAGTACTTC

j_gene: TRBJ1-2
abundance: -
v_gene: TRBV20-1
d_gene: -
len: 11
CDR3aa: CSALSGYGYTF
CDR3nt: TGCAGTGCCCTATCGGGCTATGGCTACACCTTC

j_gene: TRBJ2-7
abundance: -
v_gene: TRBV9
d_gene: -
len: 15
CDR3aa: CASSVEPGSTYEQYF
CDR3nt: TGTGCCAGCAGCGTAGAGCCGGGCAGTACCTACGAGCAGTACTTC

j_gene: TRBJ2-2
abundance: -
v_gene: TRBV29-1
d_gene: -
len: 15
CDR3aa: CSVEAAASGTGELFF
CDR3nt: TGCAGCGTTGAGGCGGCAGCCTCGGGTACAGGGGAGCTGTTTTTT

j_gene: TRBJ2-3
abundance: few
v_gene: TRBV19
d_gene: -
len: 16
CDR3aa: CASSMGGGHNTDTQYF
CDR3nt: TGTGCCAGTAGTATGGGGGGGGGCCATAATACAGATACGCAGTATTTT

j_gene: TRBJ2-5
abundance: -
v_gene: TRBV2
d_gene: -
len: 15
CDR3aa: CASSGQRQDKETQYF
CDR3nt: TGTGCCAGCAGTGGCCAGAGGCAGGACAAAGAGACCCAGTACTTC

j_gene: TRBJ1-2
abundance: few
v_gene: TRBV4-1
d_gene: -
len: 15
CDR3aa: CASSQEAQGNYGYTF
CDR3nt: TGCGCCAGCAGCCAAGAAGCGCAGGGGAACTATGGCTACACCTTC

j_gene: TRBJ1-1
abundance: -
v_gene: TRBV29-1
d_gene: -
len: 11
CDR3aa: CSGRQLTEAFF
CDR3nt: TGCAGCGGTCGACAGTTAACTGAAGCTTTCTTT

j_gene: TRBJ2-7
abundance: -
v_gene: TRBV7-2
d_gene: TRBD2
len: 15
CDR3aa: CASSPGGLVPYEQYF
CDR3nt: TGTGCCAGCAGCCCGGGAGGGCTAGTCCCCTACGAGCAGTACTTC

j_gene: TRBJ2-1
abundance: -
v_gene: TRBV5-6
d_gene: -
len: 15
CDR3aa: CASSSTEGFYNEQFF
CDR3nt: TGTGCCAGCAGCTCCACGGAGGGATTCTACAATGAGCAGTTCTTC

j_gene: TRBJ2-7
abundance: -
v_gene: TRBV15
d_gene: -
len: 15
CDR3aa: CATSRTPAEGDEQYF
CDR3nt: TGTGCCACCAGCAGAACTCCAGCAGAGGGGGACGAGCAGTACTTC

j_gene: TRBJ2-5
abundance: -
v_gene: TRBV29-1
d_gene: -
len: 11
CDR3aa: CSTRTSETQYF
CDR3nt: TGCAGCACCCGCACGTCGGAGACCCAGTACTTC

j_gene: TRBJ2-3
abundance: -
v_gene: TRBV5-1
d_gene: -
len: 13
CDR3aa: CASSLSRVDTQYF
CDR3nt: TGCGCCAGCAGCTTGTCTAGGGTGGATACGCAGTATTTT

j_gene: TRBJ2-3
abundance: -
v_gene: TRBV21-1
d_gene: -
len: 13
CDR3aa: CASSILGRDTQYF
CDR3nt: TGTGCCAGCAGCATCCTAGGGAGAGATACGCAGTATTTT

j_gene: TRBJ2-2
abundance: -
v_gene: TRBV4-3
d_gene: -
len: 18
CDR3aa: CASSQGPAATTNTGELFF
CDR3nt: TGCGCCAGCAGCCAAGGCCCAGCGGCGACAACGAACACCGGGGAGCTGTTTTTT

j_gene: TRBJ1-6
abundance: -
v_gene: TRBV27
d_gene: -
len: 15
CDR3aa: CASSGAGGIESPLHF
CDR3nt: TGTGCCAGCAGCGGGGCGGGGGGCATCGAATCACCCCTCCACTTT

j_gene: TRBJ2-1
abundance: -
v_gene: TRBV5-1
d_gene: TRBD2
len: 15
CDR3aa: CASSLESGGFDEQFF
CDR3nt: TGCGCCAGCAGCTTGGAGTCCGGGGGGTTCGATGAGCAGTTCTTC

j_gene: TRBJ1-1
abundance: -
v_gene: TRBV30
d_gene: -
len: 11
CDR3aa: CASRDLTEAFF
CDR3nt: TGTGCCTCCCGGGACCTCACTGAAGCTTTCTTT

j_gene: TRBJ1-5
abundance: many
v_gene: TRBV5-6
d_gene: -
len: 14
CDR3aa: CASSSRTGNQPQHF
CDR3nt: TGTGCCAGCAGCTCGCGGACAGGCAATCAGCCCCAGCATTTT

j_gene: TRBJ2-1
abundance: few
v_gene: TRBV10-3
d_gene: -
len: 11
CDR3aa: CAISEELEQFF
CDR3nt: TGTGCCATCAGTGAAGAGCTTGAGCAGTTCTTC

j_gene: TRBJ2-3
abundance: -
v_gene: TRBV25-1
d_gene: -
len: 12
CDR3aa: CASGDSTDTQYF
CDR3nt: TGTGCCAGCGGGGATAGCACAGATACGCAGTATTTT

j_gene: TRBJ2-2
abundance: -
v_gene: TRBV7-2
d_gene: -
len: 15
CDR3aa: CASSPTVFQTGELFF
CDR3nt: TGTGCCAGCAGCCCGACTGTATTCCAAACCGGGGAGCTGTTTTTT

j_gene: TRBJ2-3
abundance: -
v_gene: TRBV4-3
d_gene: TRBD2
len: 15
CDR3aa: CASSQDLAGADTQYF
CDR3nt: TGCGCCAGCAGCCAAGACTTAGCGGGGGCAGATACGCAGTATTTT

j_gene: TRBJ2-6
abundance: once
v_gene: TRBV5-4
d_gene: -
len: 17
CDR3aa: CASSLAPGTSGANVLTF
CDR3nt: TGTGCCAGCAGCTTGGCCCCAGGGACCTCTGGGGCCAACGTCCTGACTTTC

j_gene: TRBJ1-4
abundance: few
v_gene: TRBV20-1
d_gene: -
len: 11
CDR3aa: CSARAQEKLFF
CDR3nt: TGCAGTGCTAGAGCGCAGGAAAAACTGTTTTTT

j_gene: TRBJ2-7
abundance: -
v_gene: TRBV5-1
d_gene: TRBD1
len: 14
CDR3aa: CASSMRQGTYEQYF
CDR3nt: TGCGCCAGCAGCATGAGACAGGGTACCTACGAGCAGTACTTC

j_gene: TRBJ1-1
abundance: once
v_gene: TRBV29-1
d_gene: -
len: 13
CDR3aa: CSATTQMNTEAFF
CDR3nt: TGCAGCGCCACAACTCAAATGAACACTGAAGCTTTCTTT

j_gene: TRBJ2-7
abundance: few
v_gene: TRBV20-1
d_gene: -
len: 11
CDR3aa: CSARGHYEQYF
CDR3nt: TGCAGTGCTAGAGGGCATTACGAGCAGTACTTC

j_gene: TRBJ1-2
abundance: -
v_gene: TRBV30
d_gene: -
len: 11
CDR3aa: CAGWFGYGYTF
CDR3nt: TGTGCCGGATGGTTTGGGTATGGCTACACCTTC

j_gene: TRBJ2-3
abundance: -
v_gene: TRBV29-1
d_gene: -
len: 13
CDR3aa: CSARGALTDTQYF
CDR3nt: TGCAGCGCCCGCGGGGCACTCACAGATACGCAGTATTTT

j_gene: TRBJ2-3
abundance: many
v_gene: TRBV7-9
d_gene: TRBD2
len: 12
CDR3aa: CASSLPLAGQYF
CDR3nt: TGTGCCAGCAGCTTACCCTTAGCGGGGCAGTATTTT

j_gene: TRBJ2-7
abundance: once
v_gene: TRBV2
d_gene: -
len: 13
CDR3aa: CASSGPGGVEQYF
CDR3nt: TGTGCCAGCAGCGGACCCGGGGGTGTCGAGCAGTACTTC

j_gene: TRBJ2-5
abundance: -
v_gene: TRBV6-1
d_gene: TRBD1
len: 14
CDR3aa: CASSSSGQQETQYF
CDR3nt: TGTGCCAGCAGTTCATCGGGACAGCAAGAGACCCAGTACTTC

j_gene: TRBJ1-2
abundance: -
v_gene: TRBV29-1
d_gene: -
len: 10
CDR3aa: CSVEGGGYTF
CDR3nt: TGCAGCGTTGAAGGGGGAGGCTACACCTTC

j_gene: TRBJ2-5
abundance: -
v_gene: TRBV27
d_gene: -
len: 11
CDR3aa: CASSFMETQYF
CDR3nt: TGTGCCAGCAGTTTTATGGAGACCCAGTACTTC

j_gene: TRBJ2-3
abundance: -
v_gene: TRBV6-1
d_gene: -
len: 14
CDR3aa: CASNQGPRTDTQYF
CDR3nt: TGTGCCAGCAATCAGGGACCTAGGACAGATACGCAGTATTTT

j_gene: TRBJ1-1
abundance: -
v_gene: TRBV6-1
d_gene: -
len: 13
CDR3aa: CASSPRGDTEAFF
CDR3nt: TGTGCCAGCAGTCCCCGTGGGGACACTGAAGCTTTCTTT

j_gene: TRBJ1-5
abundance: -
v_gene: TRBV30
d_gene: TRBD1
len: 15
CDR3aa: CAWSGGTAFNQPQHF
CDR3nt: TGTGCCTGGAGCGGGGGGACAGCCTTCAATCAGCCCCAGCATTTT

j_gene: TRBJ1-1
abundance: -
v_gene: TRBV30
d_gene: -
len: 15
CDR3aa: CAWMGTQSGNTEAFF
CDR3nt: TGTGCCTGGATGGGGACCCAAAGTGGGAACACTGAAGCTTTCTTT

j_gene: TRBJ2-5
abundance: -
v_gene: TRBV7-9
d_gene: -
len: 15
CDR3aa: CASSSALTGQETQYF
CDR3nt: TGTGCCAGCAGCTCCGCCTTGACAGGCCAAGAGACCCAGTACTTC

j_gene: TRBJ2-7
abundance: -
v_gene: TRBV30
d_gene: -
len: 12
CDR3aa: CAWSTASYEQYF
CDR3nt: TGTGCCTGGTCGACCGCGTCCTACGAGCAGTACTTC

j_gene: TRBJ2-7
abundance: -
v_gene: TRBV4-2
d_gene: TRBD1
len: 14
CDR3aa: CASSPPGTATEQYF
CDR3nt: TGTGCCAGCAGCCCGCCCGGGACAGCCACCGAGCAGTACTTC

j_gene: TRBJ2-2
abundance: few
v_gene: TRBV14
d_gene: -
len: 16
CDR3aa: CASSQENRARTGELFF
CDR3nt: TGTGCCAGCAGCCAAGAGAACAGGGCGAGAACCGGGGAGCTGTTTTTT

j_gene: TRBJ2-1
abundance: -
v_gene: TRBV7-8
d_gene: -
len: 18
CDR3aa: CASSRGSFQGIPYNEQFF
CDR3nt: TGTGCCAGCAGCCGCGGTTCTTTCCAGGGTATTCCCTACAATGAGCAGTTCTTC

j_gene: TRBJ2-6
abundance: -
v_gene: TRBV19
d_gene: -
len: 19
CDR3aa: CASSWDIRRHGSGANVLTF
CDR3nt: TGTGCCAGTAGTTGGGACATTCGGCGACATGGCTCTGGGGCCAACGTCCTGACTTTC

j_gene: TRBJ2-7
abundance: -
v_gene: TRBV11-2
d_gene: -
len: 14
CDR3aa: CASSFGTLTYEQYF
CDR3nt: TGTGCCAGCAGCTTCGGGACATTGACCTACGAGCAGTACTTC

j_gene: TRBJ1-1
abundance: -
v_gene: TRBV5-1
d_gene: -
len: 14
CDR3aa: CASSLQTGNTEAFF
CDR3nt: TGCGCCAGCAGCCTACAGACAGGCAACACTGAAGCTTTCTTT

j_gene: TRBJ1-1
abundance: -
v_gene: TRBV25-1
d_gene: -
len: 13
CDR3aa: CASSDGQGLGAFF
CDR3nt: TGTGCCAGCAGTGACGGGCAGGGTCTAGGAGCTTTCTTT

j_gene: TRBJ2-3
abundance: few
v_gene: TRBV29-1
d_gene: -
len: 12
CDR3aa: CSVEQGTDTQYF
CDR3nt: TGCAGCGTTGAACAGGGCACAGATACGCAGTATTTT

j_gene: TRBJ1-6
abundance: -
v_gene: TRBV5-4
d_gene: -
len: 15
CDR3aa: CASRLGGTGNSPLHF
CDR3nt: TGTGCCAGCCGACTGGGGGGCACAGGTAATTCACCCCTCCACTTT

j_gene: TRBJ1-1
abundance: once
v_gene: TRBV30
d_gene: -
len: 13
CDR3aa: CAWSIVIDSGAFF
CDR3nt: TGTGCCTGGAGTATAGTGATCGACAGTGGAGCTTTCTTT

j_gene: TRBJ2-7
abundance: -
v_gene: TRBV10-3
d_gene: TRBD1
len: 15
CDR3aa: CAISQGTGRNYEQYF
CDR3nt: TGTGCCATCAGCCAAGGGACAGGGAGAAACTACGAGCAGTACTTC

j_gene: TRBJ1-6
abundance: -
v_gene: TRBV7-2
d_gene: TRBD1
len: 15
CDR3aa: CASSTGQGARSPLHF
CDR3nt: TGTGCCAGCAGCACGGGACAGGGGGCGCGTTCACCCCTCCACTTT

j_gene: TRBJ2-5
abundance: -
v_gene: TRBV29-1
d_gene: TRBD2
len: 13
CDR3aa: CSVEARTSQTQYF
CDR3nt: TGCAGCGTTGAAGCTCGGACTAGTCAAACCCAGTACTTC